The TCR beta chain described here comes from a study of T cell repertoires in cytomegalovirus infection. TCRdb fed the reads into MiXCR, producing one record per CDR3 protein. The repertoire consists of some 940,000 distinct CDR3 sequences, with around 32% occurring once and the leading ten covering 13%. The CDR3 consists of 15 residues. V lost 2 bases to trimming and J lost 3 bases; unmatched junction nucleotides: 5. Per germline, CDR1 MNHNY and CDR2 SVGAGI (reference sequence). Of note for this clonotype: What it binds is not known.

Sample: cultured CD8+ T cells from PBMCs, taken from culture after CMV antigen stimulation. This chain joins TRBV6-6 and TRBJ2-7, with 9 positions matching TRBD2. The receptor comes from a human donor in good health (CMV status not recorded). Some clones in this sample may be carry-over from other donors' samples. Here the CDR3 DNA reads TGTGCCAGCAGTTACGGGCTAGCGGGAATCTACGAGCAGTACTTC. Its protein is CASSYGLAGIYEQYF.